This T cell receptor beta chain was captured in a study of OX40 agonist ivuxolimab in advanced cancers. For the study at large: Prior therapy, whether anti-PD-1, anti-PD-L1 or anti-CTLA-4, was allowed, and about 40% had some.

At baseline, cycle 4 day 1, and cycle 7 day 1, blood was sampled. A remark on this clone: Its antigen remains unknown.

Germline CDR1 is LNHDA and CDR2 is SQIVND (reference sequence). V was clipped by 4 bases and J by 4 bases, with 13 bases between them. The CDR3 has 14 amino acids. Study-wide results and limits: Certain nonresponders additionally had low normalized T-cell clonal expansion.

Clones were sequenced by immunoSEQ multiplex PCR, and TCRdb holds only the in-frame ones, with some missing. The data contain around 80,000 clones, around 84% of them singletons. The V and J genes are TRBV19 and TRBJ1-2; perhaps TRBD1 as D (5 bases). This clonotype was obtained from an adult with an advanced solid tumor such as melanoma, head and neck, liver or kidney cancer. The sample in question was CD4+ or CD8+ T cells sorted from blood, obtained in a trial of the OX40 agonist ivuxolimab. The CDR3, as DNA: TGTGCCAGTAGTACCCTCTCAGGGTCCTATGGCTACACCTTC. Its protein product is CASSTLSGSYGYTF.